This T cell receptor (beta chain) was sequenced during a study of blood T cell repertoires in COVID-19. Using immunoSEQ multiplex PCR, the repertoire was profiled, and TCRdb retains in-frame clones only, with some absent. The sample lists around 70,000 clones, roughly 90% occurring once. Losses at the gene ends were 3 bases for V and 9 bases for J; bases not matched to a gene: 10. Germline V lookup: CDR1 KGHSH, CDR2 LQKENI. The length of the CDR3 is 15 residues. The rearrangement links TRBV18 to TRBJ2-1; 8 nucleotides match TRBD2. The sample comprised peripheral blood. The TCR originated in a man aged 55 to 70 with acute or convalescent COVID-19. CDR3 protein: CASSPGRGTSSEQFF. The CDR3 coding sequence is TGTGCCAGCTCACCGGGCCGGGGGACTAGTAGTGAGCAGTTCTTC.